This T cell receptor (beta chain) was captured by sequencing in a study of T cell responses to AZD1222 COVID-19 vaccine. Study-wide results and limits: It should be noted that donors were predominantly white British and more often female, and clonal diversity was possibly underestimated. Close to half of all spike-specific TCRs reportedly target regions of the variants that are unmutated.

A note on this clone: Its specificity is unknown.

The repertoire was sequenced with immunoSEQ multiplex PCR; TCRdb's copy has only in-frame clones and lacks some. The table records 100,000 to 150,000 clones, around 89% of them present only once. V was pared by 0 bases and J by 4 bases, with 12 bases between. CDR3 length equals 15 residues. CDR1 SGHTA and CDR2 FQGNSA come from the germline V gene. This TCR was sampled from an adult in good health. The chain carries TRBV7-2 and TRBJ1-2; D unresolved. This material consisted of peripheral blood, taken on day 0 of AZD1222 vaccination. The CDR3 DNA is TGTGCCAGCAGCTTAGCGGACCCGGCGGCCTATGGCTACACCTTC. It is translated as CASSLADPAAYGYTF.